The 31 T cell receptor beta chains in this list originate from one sample, sequenced in a study of shared clonotypes between healthy human individuals. Sequenced by immunoSEQ multiplex PCR; TCRdb stores in-frame clones only, minus some. The data hold more than 850,000 clones, with approximately 80% observed a single time. Sample: memory CD4+ T cells from PBMCs. Subset denoted: CD45RA-negative fraction. Receptor source: a man between 18 and 29 years old in good health. Some clones in this sample may be carry-over from other donors' samples.

The rearrangement links TRBV7-3 to TRBJ2-1; 7 bases match TRBD2. Germline V gives CDR1 SGHTA, CDR2 FQGTGA. The CDR3 is made up of 13 amino acids. V was pared by 5 bases and J by 7 bases, with 5 bases of the junction left unmatched. The DNA for the CDR3 is TGTGCCAGCAGCCAGACGCGGGAGAATGAGCAGTTCTTC. It encodes CASSQTRENEQFF.

This chain connects TRBV21-1 to TRBJ2-7; the DNA was not used to check the table's D call, TRBD1. TRBV21-1 is a listed pseudogene. The CDR3 is made up of 17 amino acids. Here the CDR3 DNA reads TGTGCCAGCAGCCGATATCAGGGACAGGGGTCTTCCTACGAGCAGTACTTC. Amino acid sequence: CASSRYQGQGSSYEQYF.

This clone was counted a few times. The rearrangement uses TRBV30 and TRBJ1-3; perhaps TRBD1 as D (6 bases). V was pared by 0 bases and J by 7 bases, with 13 bases between. The CDR3 is made up of 14 amino acids. The germline V gene encodes CDR1 GTSNPN and CDR2 SVGIG (reference sequence). CDR3 in amino acids: CAWSVGGGSNTIYF. The DNA for the CDR3 is TGTGCCTGGAGTGTAGGAGGGGGTAGTAACACCATATATTTT.

The V and J genes are TRBV5-1 and TRBJ1-5; no clear D. V was cut by 2 bases and J by 8 bases, with 11 bases left in between. This CDR3 contains 13 residues. CDR1 SGHRS and CDR2 YFSETQ come from the germline V gene. In DNA form, the CDR3 reads TGCGCCAGCAGCTTTACTTCTAACGAGCCCCAGCATTTT. Translating it yields CASSFTSNEPQHF.

The count of this clone is one. The rearrangement links TRBV25-1 to TRBJ2-3; D unresolved. This CDR3 region has 17 residues. Germline CDR1 MGHDK, CDR2 SYGVNS. The ends were cut back, 2 bases at V and 0 bases at J, with 15 bases in the middle. Here the CDR3 reads CASSEINRLQSTDTQYF. The CDR3 region has the DNA TGTGCCAGCAGTGAAATCAATAGGCTGCAGAGCACAGATACGCAGTATTTT.

The chain employs TRBV21-1 and TRBJ2-1; whether TRBD2, the table's D call, matches the DNA was not checked. TRBV21-1 is listed as a pseudogene. The CDR3 runs to 16 residues. CDR3 sequence reads: CASSRGGRETYNEQFF. The CDR3 bases are TGTGCCAGCAGCCGGGGGGGAAGGGAGACTTACAATGAGCAGTTCTTC.

This chain links TRBV27 with TRBJ2-5; D call uncertain. With 5 bases removed from V and 2 bases from J, the gap between germline ends came to 15 bases. Germline V gene sequence: CDR1 MNHEY, CDR2 SMNVEV (reference sequence). This CDR3 is 15 amino acids long. In DNA form, the CDR3 reads TGTGCCAGCAGTCTTGCGAAGGGCGGTCAAGAGACCCAGTACTTC. Its protein is CASSLAKGGQETQYF.

Worth noting for this clone: Other DNA sequences of this sample code for an identical CDR3. The chain combines TRBV30 with TRBJ2-4; TRBD2 aligns across 11 bases. J lost 6 bases, V lost 2 bases, and 0 bases had no gene match. In germline, CDR1 is GTSNPN, CDR2 SVGIG (reference sequence). The CDR3 loop spans 13 amino acids. The CDR3 DNA is TGTGCCTGGAGTACTAGCGGGAGAAACATTCAGTACTTC. Protein: CAWSTSGRNIQYF. Drawing the rest from reference TRBV30 and TRBJ2-4, the complete variable domain is SQTIHQWPATLVQPVGSPLSLECTVEGTSNPNLYWYRQAAGRGLQLLFYSVGIGQISSEVPQNLSASRPQDRQFILSSKKLLLSDSGFYLCAWSTSGRNIQYFGAGTRLSVL.

About this clone itself: Other nucleotide sequences from this sample produce the same CDR3. This chain joins TRBV19 and TRBJ1-5; 9 positions match TRBD1. Germline values: CDR1 LNHDA, CDR2 SQIVND (reference sequence). The CDR3 extends over 15 amino acids. Trimming removed 4 bases from V and 2 bases from J; junction bases left unmatched: 3. The CDR3 reads CASSTWTGGNQPQHF. CDR3 bases: TGTGCCAGTAGTACGTGGACAGGGGGCAATCAGCCCCAGCATTTT.

The chain employs TRBV2 and TRBJ2-7; D unclear. CDR1 SNHLY and CDR2 FYNNEI come from the germline V gene. The CDR3 sequence is 12 residues long. Trimming left V 1 base short and J 6 bases short, with 7 bases between. The CDR3 spells CASSEGMGEQYF. CDR3 bases: TGTGCCAGCAGTGAAGGGATGGGCGAGCAGTACTTC.

The chain uses TRBV6-6 and TRBJ1-2; D possibly corresponds to TRBD1 (5 bases). The CDR3 covers 13 residues. CDR1 is MNHNY and CDR2 is SVGAGI in the germline V gene (reference sequence). V was cut by 3 bases and J by 8 bases, with 13 bases left in between. This CDR3 is CASSYIRGDGYTF. The DNA of the CDR3 is TGTGCCAGCAGTTATATACGTGGGGACGGCTACACCTTC.

The CDR3, as DNA: TGTGCCAGCAGTTTATGGGTGCAGGGTACCAAGTACAATGAGCAGTTCTTC. Its translation is CASSLWVQGTKYNEQFF. V is TRBV27 and J is TRBJ2-1; TRBD1 is a possible D gene (5 bases). Looked up from germline, CDR1 is MNHEY and CDR2 is SMNVEV (reference sequence). The CDR3 loop spans 17 amino acids. V was clipped by 1 base and J by 4 bases, with 17 bases between them.

Only one count was recorded for this clone. The genes are TRBV10-3 and TRBJ2-7, with 7 nucleotides matching TRBD2. CDR1 is ENHRY and CDR2 is SYGVKD in the germline V gene. V shed 5 bases, J shed 7 bases, and the junction held 11 bases outside the gene matches. CDR3 length: 14 amino acids. The DNA for the CDR3 is TGTGCCATCAGTCCGGGGGGAGACCTTAATGAGCAGTACTTC. Amino acid sequence: CAISPGGDLNEQYF.

The V and J genes are TRBV7-8 and TRBJ2-1; 9 bases align to TRBD2. Germline V gene lookup returns CDR1 SGHVS and CDR2 FQNEAQ. This CDR3 has 14 amino acids. Trimming took 8 bases from V and 6 from J; bases not matched to a gene: 8. In DNA, the CDR3 is TGTGCCAGCGCAAGGCGGGAGGGGCGCAATGAGCAGTTCTTC. Encoded protein: CASARREGRNEQFF.

The J gene is TRBJ2-1, the V gene TRBV18, with D perhaps TRBD2 (6 bases). Per the germline V gene, CDR1 is KGHSH and CDR2 is LQKENI. The CDR3 loop spans 20 amino acids. The ends were cut back, 1 base at V and 4 bases at J, with 26 bases in the middle. The CDR3 sequence is CASSPRAPDPQEGLYNEQFF. The CDR3 DNA reads TGTGCCAGCTCACCACGGGCCCCGGACCCACAGGAGGGCCTTTACAATGAGCAGTTCTTC.

V gene TRBV5-1 combines with J gene TRBJ1-1, with 9 nucleotides matching TRBD1. Germline V gives CDR1 SGHRS, CDR2 YFSETQ. This CDR3 is built from 16 residues. The V segment lost 3 bases and the J segment 6 bases; nucleotides outside the gene matches: 12. The DNA of the CDR3 is TGCGCCAGCAGCTCCTCCCTCACAGGGGGCAAGGCTGAAGCTTTCTTT. Protein sequence: CASSSSLTGGKAEAFF.

As concerns this clone: This sample includes further DNA sequences coding for the same CDR3. This sequence joins TRBV5-1 and TRBJ2-5; 14 nucleotides line up with TRBD2. The CDR3 has 17 amino acids. Germline V CDR1 and CDR2: SGHRS, YFSETQ. V shed 0 bases, J shed 5 bases, and the junction held 6 bases outside the gene matches. CDR3 protein: CASSLGLAGGPGETQYF. CDR3 DNA: TGCGCCAGCAGCTTGGGACTAGCGGGAGGGCCGGGGGAGACCCAGTACTTC. The variable domain in full, completed from reference TRBV5-1 and TRBJ2-5, reads KAGVTQTPRYLIKTRGQQVTLSCSPISGHRSVSWYQQTPGQGLQFLFEYFSETQRNKGNFPGRFSGRQFSNSRSEMNVSTLELGDSALYLCASSLGLAGGPGETQYFGPGTRLLVL.

V is TRBV27 and J is TRBJ2-1; D tentatively fits TRBD1 or TRBD2 (5 bases each). This CDR3 has 16 residues. The germline gives CDR1 MNHEY, CDR2 SMNVEV (reference sequence). V lost 7 bases and J lost 3, with 19 bases in between. The CDR3 bases are TGTGCCAGCACCCACCGTGGGGACGGGCGCTACAATGAGCAGTTCTTC. Its protein is CASTHRGDGRYNEQFF.

This rearrangement joins TRBV2 to TRBJ1-4, with unresolved D. V gave up 5 bases and J gave up 11 bases, with 18 bases separating them. CDR1 and CDR2 (germline): SNHLY, FYNNEI. The CDR3 is 14 amino acids. CDR3 coding DNA: TGTGCCAGCAGTAGCGTAGAGTTCTTTACTAAACTGTTTTTT. It codes for CASSSVEFFTKLFF.

V is TRBV28 and J is TRBJ2-7; D is perhaps TRBD1 or TRBD2 (5 bases each). The CDR3 spans 15 residues. The germline CDR1 and CDR2 sequences are MDHEN and SYDVKM. V was trimmed by 4 bases and J by 0 bases, leaving 13 bases between them. The CDR3 sequence: CASSSSEGTSYEQYF. The CDR3 DNA is TGTGCCAGCAGTTCTTCAGAAGGGACCTCCTACGAGCAGTACTTC.

A few counts support this clone. The rearrangement joins TRBV20-1 to TRBJ2-7; D not resolved. The CDR3 contains 11 residues. Trimming took off 3 bases at V and 10 bases at J, with 13 bases between the two ends. The germline gives CDR1 DFQATT, CDR2 SNEGSKA (reference sequence). CDR3 bases: TGCAGTGCTAGGGCCGGGTCCTCTCAGTACTTC. Translating gives CSARAGSSQYF.

For this clone: This may come from a read error, since a much larger clone is one base off. This chain connects TRBV11-1 to TRBJ1-1; D unresolved. In germline, CDR1 is SGHAT, CDR2 FQDESV (reference sequence). The CDR3 covers 12 residues. V lost 3 bases to trimming and J lost 1 base, with 3 bases between them. CDR3 nucleotides: TGTGCCAGCAGCTTCCCGAACACTGAAGCTTTCTTT. Its translation: CASSFPNTEAFF.

About this clone: This same CDR3 is encoded by further DNA sequences in the sample. The chain is built from TRBV5-1 and TRBJ2-7; TRBD1 matches at 8 bases. CDR1 is SGHRS, CDR2 YFSETQ, per germline. This CDR3 region has 14 residues. V lost 4 bases and J lost 1; bases outside the gene matches: 4. CDR3 loop: CASSDTGGSYEQYF. CDR3 nucleotide sequence: TGCGCCAGCAGCGACACAGGGGGATCCTACGAGCAGTACTTC.

This rearrangement joins TRBV7-2 to TRBJ1-2, with TRBD1 identical over 8 bases. The CDR3 runs 15 residues. Germline V gene sequence: CDR1 SGHTA, CDR2 FQGNSA. The V and J ends lost 2 bases and 3 bases, in that order; junction bases with no gene match: 5. In DNA form, the CDR3 reads TGTGCCAGCAGCTTACAGGGGGCGCCGTACTATGGCTACACCTTC. Translated: CASSLQGAPYYGYTF.

This clone was seen many times. The gene calls are TRBV5-4 and TRBJ2-2, with D perhaps being TRBD1 or TRBD2 (5 bases each). CDR1 and CDR2 from the germline V gene are SGHNT and YYREEE (reference sequence). The CDR3 sequence is 15 residues long. Trimming removed 2 bases at V and 1 base at J, with 9 bases between. The CDR3 loop is CASSFGAGNTGELFF. In DNA form, the CDR3 reads TGTGCCAGCAGCTTCGGGGCGGGGAACACCGGGGAGCTGTTTTTT. Using reference TRBV5-4 and TRBJ2-2 for the parts outside the CDR3, the full variable domain is ETGVTQSPTHLIKTRGQQVTLRCSSQSGHNTVSWYQQALGQGPQFIFQYYREEENGRGNFPPRFSGLQFPNYSSELNVNALELDDSALYLCASSFGAGNTGELFFGEGSRLTVL.

The chain combines TRBV5-4 with TRBJ1-1; TRBD1 is a possible D gene (6 bases). V lost 4 bases to trimming and J lost 0 bases, with 16 bases between them. Germline lookup yields CDR1 SGHNT and CDR2 YYREEE (reference sequence). There are 16 residues in the CDR3. The CDR3 sequence is CASSPPWGALNTEAFF. The CDR3 DNA reads as TGTGCCAGCAGCCCGCCCTGGGGGGCTCTGAACACTGAAGCTTTCTTT. Variable domain in full (rest from reference TRBV5-4 and TRBJ1-1): ETGVTQSPTHLIKTRGQQVTLRCSSQSGHNTVSWYQQALGQGPQFIFQYYREEENGRGNFPPRFSGLQFPNYSSELNVNALELDDSALYLCASSPPWGALNTEAFFGQGTRLTVV.

The rearrangement uses TRBV19 and TRBJ2-1; maybe TRBD1 (6 bases). The CDR3 is made up of 14 amino acids. V was cut by 10 bases and J by 2 bases, with 15 bases left in between. Germline values: CDR1 LNHDA, CDR2 SQIVND (reference sequence). CDR3 coding DNA: TGTGCCACTTCTCCCGGGACAACCTACAATGAGCAGTTCTTC. This translates into CATSPGTTYNEQFF. Full variable domain (rest looked up from reference TRBV19 and TRBJ2-1): DGGITQSPKYLFRKEGQNVTLSCEQNLNHDAMYWYRQDPGQGLRLIYYSQIVNDFQKGDIAEGYSVSREKKESFPLTVTSAQKNPTAFYLCATSPGTTYNEQFFGPGTRLTVL.

The J gene is TRBJ1-3, the V gene TRBV5-1; unclear D gene. Trimming left V 2 bases short and J 0 bases short, with 12 bases between. Germline CDR1 reads SGHRS; CDR2 reads YFSETQ. The CDR3 consists of 16 residues. The CDR3 DNA sequence: TGCGCCAGCAGCTTAGAGGACGTGAGCTCTGGAAACACCATATATTTT. The encoded protein is CASSLEDVSSGNTIYF.

This clone showed up just a few times. The chain is built from TRBV29-1 and TRBJ2-6; 7 nucleotides align to TRBD2. Germline values: CDR1 SQVTM, CDR2 ANQGSEA. The CDR3 runs 16 residues. Trimming removed 4 bases from V and 2 bases from J; junction bases left unmatched: 8. The DNA for the CDR3 is TGCAGCGTTGTGGACCGTGGGAGGGCTGGGGCCAACGTCCTGACTTTC. This codes for CSVVDRGRAGANVLTF.

The chain combines TRBV7-2 with TRBJ2-5; D is undetermined. Germline V gene lookup returns CDR1 SGHTA and CDR2 FQGNSA. The CDR3 totals 15 residues. V dropped 2 bases and J dropped 2 bases, with 12 bases sitting between them. The CDR3 reads CASSLTQTPQETQYF. The CDR3 DNA sequence: TGTGCCAGCAGCTTAACACAAACTCCACAAGAGACCCAGTACTTC.

This clone came up a few times. The rearrangement joins TRBV10-1 to TRBJ1-4, with no clear D. V lost 7 bases and J lost 14, with 8 bases in between. CDR3 length: 9 residues. CDR1 is WNHNN and CDR2 is SYGVQD in the germline V gene (reference sequence). The chain's CDR3 is CASTSRLFF. CDR3 nucleotides: TGCGCCAGCACGAGCCGGCTGTTTTTT.